This T cell receptor (beta chain) came from a study of T cell repertoires in cytomegalovirus infection. The study's findings and limits: Of the TCR beta families, the public ones yielded a cumulative frequency that identified carriers of CMV plus the relevant HLA.

Germline V gene lookup returns CDR1 SGHTA and CDR2 FQGNSA. This CDR3 is built from 17 residues. The V end lost 5 bases, the J end lost 1 base, and 18 bases lay between the germline ends. This clonotype showed up many times. Its antigen is currently unknown. TCRdb re-derived calls from the reads in MiXCR, one entry per CDR3 protein. The data contain 630,000 or so distinct CDR3 sequences, roughly a quarter of them singletons. The TCR comes from a human donor in good health (CMV status not recorded). Some clones in this sample may be carry-over from other donors' samples. Material for sequencing was CD8+ T cells from PBMCs. The chain is built from TRBV7-2 and TRBJ2-4; the D gene is possibly TRBD2 (7 bases). The CDR3 DNA reads TGTGCCAGCAGCCCTTGGGAGGGGGGGACGGCCAAAAACATTCAGTACTTC. Translating it yields CASSPWEGGTAKNIQYF.